The entry below describes one T cell receptor beta chain. Its antigen is not identified. The PCR primers covered 54 TRBV and 13 TRBJ segments. For pre-culture CD4+ samples, the target was 150,000 to 200,000 T cell genomes. Repertoires were generated with immunoSEQ multiplex PCR, while TCRdb's copy carries only in-frame clones and drops some. The table has approximately 110,000 clones, over 90% seen once; the top ten hold approximately 0.29%. V was pared by 3 bases and J by 0 bases, with 5 bases between. Germline V lookup: CDR1 SGHTA, CDR2 FQGTGA. The CDR3 has 14 amino acids. This entry is derived from a study of T cell repertoires and HLA-DP antigens. As for the study in general: Sorted CD137+CD4+ samples averaged 218.4 ng DNA; pre-culture CD4+ samples, 900 to 1,500 ng.

Study outcomes and limitations: Average cumulative frequency of previously undetected clones was roughly 34% against one allele and roughly 49% against the other.

The receptor was derived from a woman between 18 and 29 years old in good health and CMV-seronegative. The sample was CD4+ T cells from PBMCs. V and J are TRBV7-3 and TRBJ2-2; the D is unclear. Here the CDR3 reads CASSFQANTGELFF. The CDR3 coding sequence is TGTGCCAGCAGCTTCCAGGCGAACACCGGGGAGCTGTTTTTT.